This T cell receptor (beta chain) was found in a study of cytomegalovirus exposure and HLA in healthy donors. The PCR contained 60 Vbeta and 13 Jbeta primers. The protocol was immunoSEQ multiplex PCR, while the TCRdb copy is restricted to in-frame clones and leaves out a portion. The sample consists of roughly 120,000 clones, around 81% of them appearing once. This clone has just one count. The antigen remains unidentified. The V end lost 2 bases, the J end lost 3 bases, and 2 bases lay between the germline ends. Per germline, CDR1 SGHNT and CDR2 YYREEE (reference sequence). The CDR3 is made up of 11 amino acids. Notes on the study in general: Per published accounts, TCR beta sequences correctly predicted the HLA-A and HLA-B alleles of most subjects. Later on, a genetic analysis was performed. It linked a missense variant in DCLRE1C with V- and J-gene trimming of TCR beta. With high specificity and sensitivity, the classifier reportedly diagnosed cytomegalovirus status.

The TCR originated in a woman aged 25 to 39 in good health and CMV-seronegative. The rearrangement uses TRBV5-4 and TRBJ2-5; D is unresolved. Sequenced input: PBMCs. CDR3 bases: TGTGCCAGCAGCTTCGAAGAGACCCAGTACTTC. Protein sequence: CASSFEETQYF.